These T cell receptor beta chains were read from a single sample in a study of shared clonotypes between healthy human individuals. This table comes from immunoSEQ multiplex PCR, and its TCRdb copy is limited to in-frame clones, with some not included. Among some 790,000 clones, around 77% were seen once, and the ten largest hold approximately 1.8%. Input material: memory CD4+ T cells sorted from blood. The receptors here all came from a woman in her thirties in good health. Both conserved end residues are part of each CDR3. A D gene is named only where the DNA matches it firmly. Some rows have no size entry. The others give once, few or many, or a class for an expanded clone.

CASTTSLEAFF TGTGCCAGCACAACCAGCCTCGAAGCTTTCTTT . TRBJ1-1 TRBV28 .
CAISVAGTAETQYF TGTGCCATCAGTGTGGCGGGGACGGCGGAGACCCAGTACTTC . TRBJ2-5 TRBV10-3 .
CASSRRENTEAFF TGTGCCAGCAGCCGTCGGGAGAACACTGAAGCTTTCTTT . TRBJ1-1 TRBV7-7 .
CASSHNDRGRGEQYF TGTGCCAGCAGCCACAATGACAGGGGGCGAGGAGAGCAGTACTTC . TRBJ2-7 TRBV6-1 TRBD1
CASSYSGGVTEKLFF TGTGCCAGCAGTTACTCCGGTGGTGTAACTGAAAAACTGTTTTTT . TRBJ1-4 TRBV6-6 .
CATKQMDTEAFF TGTGCCACCAAACAGATGGACACTGAAGCTTTCTTT . TRBJ1-1 TRBV28 .
CASSIPVGGSPGELFF TGTGCCAGCAGCATACCCGTAGGAGGGTCACCCGGGGAGCTGTTTTTT . TRBJ2-2 TRBV5-5 .
CATSRAEDTNTEAFF TGTGCCACCAGCAGAGCGGAGGATACGAACACTGAAGCTTTCTTT . TRBJ1-1 TRBV15 .
CASSRGQEETQYF TGTGCCAGCAGCCGGGGACAGGAAGAGACCCAGTACTTC . TRBJ2-5 TRBV11-3 TRBD1
CASSNQAGARSDTQYF TGTGCCAGCAGCAACCAAGCGGGAGCCCGCTCAGATACGCAGTATTTT . TRBJ2-3 TRBV11-2 TRBD2
CASSDGLEETQYF TGTGCCAGCAGTGATGGCCTCGAAGAGACCCAGTACTTC . TRBJ2-5 TRBV25-1 .
CASKAGGYTF TGTGCCAGCAAGGCAGGCGGCTACACCTTC . TRBJ1-2 TRBV28 .
CASSLTQSGFPYEQYF TGTGCCAGCAGTCTAACCCAATCAGGTTTTCCATACGAGCAGTACTTC . TRBJ2-7 TRBV25-1 .
CASSQDLGSYEQYF TGCGCCAGCAGCCAAGATCTGGGGTCCTACGAGCAGTACTTC . TRBJ2-7 TRBV4-1 .
CASYPGTGPYEQYF TGCGCCAGCTACCCCGGGACTGGACCCTACGAGCAGTACTTC few TRBJ2-7 TRBV5-1 .
CASSLAQGVEKLFF TGCGCCAGCAGCTTGGCTCAGGGAGTGGAAAAACTGTTTTTT . TRBJ1-4 TRBV5-1 .
CASSLVGGYEQYF TGCGCCAGCAGCTTGGTGGGGGGCTACGAGCAGTACTTC . TRBJ2-7 TRBV5-1 .
CATNRGLDNEQFF TGTGCCACTAACAGGGGACTTGACAATGAGCAGTTCTTC . TRBJ2-1 TRBV10-3 .
CASSFRESAREQYF TGTGCCAGCAGTTTTCGGGAGTCGGCACGTGAGCAGTACTTC . TRBJ2-7 TRBV27 .
CASSDSRTSGGSDTQYF TGTGCCAGCAGTGACTCGCGGACTAGCGGGGGGTCAGATACGCAGTATTTT few TRBJ2-3 TRBV6-4 TRBD2
CASSPPGLNTGELFF TGTGCCAGCAGCCCCCCGGGACTAAACACCGGGGAGCTGTTTTTT . TRBJ2-2 TRBV5-4 TRBD2
CASSLGADTQYF TGTGCCAGCAGCTTGGGGGCAGATACGCAGTATTTT few TRBJ2-3 TRBV7-9 .
CASSRGLAGGSYEQYF TGTGCCAGCAGCCGCGGACTAGCGGGAGGATCCTACGAGCAGTACTTC . TRBJ2-7 TRBV14 TRBD2
CASSIGQDVAYEQYF TGTGCCAGCTCCATCGGTCAGGACGTCGCCTACGAGCAGTACTTC . TRBJ2-7 TRBV18 .
CASSTGTGWSYEQYF TGCGCCAGCAGTACCGGGACAGGCTGGTCCTACGAGCAGTACTTC . TRBJ2-7 TRBV5-1 TRBD1
CASRLLRGNEQFF TGTGCCAGCAGGCTACTTCGGGGGAATGAGCAGTTCTTC . TRBJ2-1 TRBV6-1 .
CASSVGHLSYNEQFF TGCGCCAGCAGCGTCGGACACCTCTCCTACAATGAGCAGTTCTTC . TRBJ2-1 TRBV5-1 .
CASSLSPDSTSTDTQYF TGTGCCAGCAGTTTATCCCCGGACAGTACTAGCACAGATACGCAGTATTTT . TRBJ2-3 TRBV27 .
CASSGAQWNEQFF TGTGCCAGCAGCGGAGCACAGTGGAATGAGCAGTTCTTC . TRBJ2-1 TRBV5-6 .
CASSFGLAGVTDTQYF TGCGCCAGCAGCTTCGGACTAGCGGGAGTGACAGATACGCAGTATTTT . TRBJ2-3 TRBV5-1 TRBD2
CASSYSRGGDTQYF TGTGCCAGCAGTTACTCCCGAGGTGGGGATACGCAGTATTTT . TRBJ2-3 TRBV6-5 .
CASIGGGRDYNEQFF TGTGCCAGCATCGGCGGCGGGAGAGACTACAATGAGCAGTTCTTC many TRBJ2-1 TRBV28 TRBD2
CASSVNRGEQYF TGTGCCAGCAGTGTGAACAGGGGCGAGCAGTACTTC . TRBJ2-7 TRBV28 TRBD1
CASSTEGLAGNEQYF TGTGCCAGCAGCACCGAGGGACTAGCGGGAAACGAGCAGTACTTC . TRBJ2-7 TRBV7-9 TRBD2
CASSDPRGVTEAFF TGTGCCAGCAGCGACCCCCGGGGAGTAACTGAAGCTTTCTTT . TRBJ1-1 TRBV7-9 .
CASSQEVHEQFF TGCGCCAGCAGCCAAGAAGTTCATGAGCAGTTCTTC . TRBJ2-1 TRBV4-1 .
CASSEWNTNYGYTF TGTGCCAGCAGTGAATGGAACACTAACTATGGCTACACCTTC . TRBJ1-2 TRBV2 .
CAIAGGETYEQYF TGTGCCATCGCGGGGGGGGAGACCTACGAGCAGTACTTC . TRBJ2-7 TRBV10-3 TRBD2
CASSLLAGGDTGELFF TGTGCCAGCAGCTTACTAGCGGGAGGTGACACCGGGGAGCTGTTTTTT . TRBJ2-2 TRBV7-8 TRBD2
CASSLDRGGRSWSKGYTF TGTGCCAGCAGCTTAGATCGAGGGGGGCGGAGCTGGTCGAAAGGCTACACCTTC . TRBJ1-2 TRBV11-2 .
CASSESGTAYYEQYF TGTGCCAGCAGCGAATCCGGGACAGCTTACTACGAGCAGTACTTC . TRBJ2-7 TRBV5-5 TRBD1
CASRKYNEQFF TGTGCCAGTAGAAAATACAATGAGCAGTTCTTC . TRBJ2-1 TRBV6-1 .
CASSLGLVGSYEQYF TGTGCCAGCAGCTTAGGTCTAGTTGGCTCCTACGAGCAGTACTTC . TRBJ2-7 TRBV7-9 .
CASSLLVDGGELFF TGTGCCAGCAGCTTACTAGTCGACGGCGGGGAGCTGTTTTTT . TRBJ2-2 TRBV9 .
CASSLTTGELFF TGTGCCAGCAGCCTCACAACCGGGGAGCTGTTTTTT . TRBJ2-2 TRBV7-6 .
CASSGIRAGELFF TGTGCCAGCAGCGGGATCCGGGCCGGGGAGCTGTTTTTT . TRBJ2-2 TRBV7-2 .
CASSLRWERTDTQYF TGTGCCAGCAGCTTAAGATGGGAACGCACAGATACGCAGTATTTT . TRBJ2-3 TRBV7-2 .
CASSEVSFEAGTYNEQFF TGTGCCAGCAGTGAAGTTTCATTCGAGGCGGGCACCTACAATGAGCAGTTCTTC . TRBJ2-1 TRBV25-1 .
CASSSGQLNTEAFF TGTGCCAGCAGTTCAGGACAGTTGAACACTGAAGCTTTCTTT . TRBJ1-1 TRBV28 .
CASRPGLADNEQFF TGTGCCAGCAGGCCGGGACTAGCGGACAATGAGCAGTTCTTC . TRBJ2-1 TRBV2 TRBD2
CASRDSVTDTQYF TGTGCCAGCAGGGACTCGGTCACAGATACGCAGTATTTT . TRBJ2-3 TRBV2 .
CASSLIQCSNQPQHF TGTGCCAGCAGCTTAATTCAATGTAGCAATCAGCCCCAGCATTTT . TRBJ1-5 TRBV7-9 .
CASSLGLLAGPQETQYF TGCGCCAGCAGCTTGGGCCTACTAGCGGGACCACAAGAGACCCAGTACTTC . TRBJ2-5 TRBV5-1 TRBD2
CASSLGNRGSQETQYF TGCGCCAGCAGCTTGGGCAACAGGGGAAGCCAAGAGACCCAGTACTTC . TRBJ2-5 TRBV5-1 TRBD1
CASSPRVSYNEQFF TGTGCCAGCAGCCCGAGGGTTTCCTACAATGAGCAGTTCTTC . TRBJ2-1 TRBV7-6 .
CASSPPGLDTEAFF TGTGCCAGCTCACCCCCGGGACTCGACACTGAAGCTTTCTTT . TRBJ1-1 TRBV18 .
CASSKPGQSYNEQFF TGTGCCAGCAGCAAGCCGGGACAGTCCTACAATGAGCAGTTCTTC . TRBJ2-1 TRBV11-3 TRBD1
CASMRRTGAPNEQFF TGTGCCAGTATGAGACGGACAGGGGCACCCAATGAGCAGTTCTTC many TRBJ2-1 TRBV19 TRBD1
CASSPRDRANLKETQYF TGTGCCAGCAGCCCTCGGGACAGGGCGAACCTAAAAGAGACCCAGTACTTC . TRBJ2-5 TRBV13 TRBD1